What follows is one TCR beta chain and its context. The sample originates from a study of blood T cell repertoires in COVID-19. About the study: Whether acute or convalescent, the COVID-19 samples came from the United States, Italy and Spain. Sources were T cells, B-cell-depleted T cells, or PBMCs; the material itself was cDNA or gDNA.

Under the authors' procedure: Amplification from reference gene primers served as the basis for estimated nucleated cell counts. Produced via immunoSEQ multiplex PCR; TCRdb's table is partial and in-frame only. V and J calls plus clone size are reproduced from that table; the DNA served to infer D and trimming. The sample shows roughly 260,000 clones, more than 70% of them seen only once. CDR3 length equals 15 residues. Trimming stripped 0 bases from V and 6 bases from J, with 12 bases between. From germline, CDR1 is MNHNY and CDR2 SVGAGI (reference sequence). The source of this sequence is a woman aged 18-35 years with acute or convalescent COVID-19. The chain couples TRBV6-6 to TRBJ1-5; D might be TRBD1 (5 bases). Material for sequencing was peripheral blood. The CDR3 here is CASSYSLDSPQPQHF. In DNA form, the CDR3 reads TGTGCCAGCAGTTACTCGTTAGACAGTCCTCAGCCCCAGCATTTT.